The 29 T cell receptor beta chains listed next were all sequenced from one sample in a study of T-cell reconstitution after alpha-beta-depleted transplantation in children. TCRbeta library construction was performed incorporating unique molecular identifiers. Each CDR3 protein is one row after TCRdb ran MiXCR on the PCR reads. The data contain approximately 980,000 distinct CDR3 sequences, 25% to 30% of them singletons. Here the sequenced sample was PBMCs, mostly from graft donor cells, taken 360 days after TCRalphabeta/CD19-depleted stem cell transplant. These receptors came from a boy less than two years old who had a stem cell transplant for SCID, so the T cells may come from the graft donor.

This clonotype has more than one count but fewer than ten. The V and J genes are TRBV4-1 and TRBJ2-2; no definite D call. Trimming left V 2 bases short and J 1 base short, with 8 bases between. The CDR3 consists of 15 residues. Germline values: CDR1 MGHRA, CDR2 YSYEKL. This CDR3 is CASSQQAWNTGELFF. The CDR3 bases are TGCGCCAGCAGCCAACAGGCATGGAACACCGGGGAGCTGTTTTTT.

This clonotype was seen more than once but under ten times. The genes are TRBV7-6 and TRBJ2-7; 8 bases fit TRBD1. In germline, CDR1 is SGHVS, CDR2 FNYEAQ. This CDR3 is built from 15 residues. Unmatched junction bases numbered 5, after V lost 4 bases and J lost 0 bases. In nucleotides, the CDR3 is TGTGCCAGCAGCTGGGGACAGGATCACTCCTACGAGCAGTACTTC. It is translated as CASSWGQDHSYEQYF.

The chain uses TRBV5-1 and TRBJ2-7; D perhaps matches TRBD2 (6 bases). This CDR3 region has 18 residues. CDR1 and CDR2 (germline): SGHRS, YFSETQ. Trimming shortened V by 1 base and J by 11 bases, and 31 bases separated the two germline ends. The DNA of the CDR3 is TGCGCCAGCAGCTTGTGGTCCCAATTTGGCGGGGAACCCACGGAGGAGTACTTC. It codes for CASSLWSQFGGEPTEEYF.

The table lists this clonotype with a few counts. CDR3 region: CASSLEAGEPYEQYF. CDR3 nucleotides: TGTGCCAGCAGCCTGGAGGCAGGAGAACCCTACGAGCAGTACTTC. The chain has TRBV4-2 and TRBJ2-7, with D perhaps matching TRBD2 (5 bases). Germline CDR1 and CDR2: LGHNA and YNFKEQ. This CDR3 is built from 15 residues. The V gene lost 4 bases and the J gene lost 2 bases, with 15 bases spanning the gap.

This clonotype appeared a few times. This chain uses TRBV3-1 with TRBJ2-4, with 7 bases that match TRBD2. CDR1 LGHDT and CDR2 YNNKEL come from the germline V gene (reference sequence). V was clipped by 5 bases and J by 13 bases; unmatched bases: 11. The CDR3 spans 13 residues. Written as DNA, the CDR3 is TGTGCCAGCAGCAGCCGAGCGGCGGGGGAACAGTACTTC. Translating it yields CASSSRAAGEQYF.

This clonotype was observed a handful of times. V usage is TRBV7-6 and J usage is TRBJ2-3; 7 bases map to TRBD2. CDR3 size: 16 residues. Looked up from germline, CDR1 is SGHVS and CDR2 is FNYEAQ. V lost 2 bases, J lost 8 bases, and 13 bases stayed unmatched. The CDR3 coding sequence is TGTGCCAGCAGCTTATGGCCGGAGCGGGGTGGAGGTACGCAGTATTTT. As protein: CASSLWPERGGGTQYF.

This clonotype turned up a few times. V usage is TRBV28 and J usage is TRBJ2-3, with unresolved D. Germline CDR1 is MDHEN and CDR2 is SYDVKM. V was shortened by 6 bases and J by 1 base, with 14 bases between the two germline ends. The CDR3 length is 15 residues. The CDR3 DNA follows: TGTGCCAGCAGCTCCCTCGGGTCGGGCACAGATACGCAGTATTTT. It translates to CASSSLGSGTDTQYF.

V and J are TRBV20-1 and TRBJ2-3, with 9 bases that match TRBD2. The CDR3 loop spans 13 amino acids. Germline V lookup: CDR1 DFQATT, CDR2 SNEGSKA (reference sequence). V was clipped by 5 bases and J by 8 bases; unmatched bases: 8. CDR3 coding DNA: TGCAGTGCTCACTTAGCGGGGGAAGCTACGCAGTATTTT. Protein product: CSAHLAGEATQYF.

This clonotype was observed a handful of times. The chain has TRBV27 and TRBJ1-1; D unresolved. Per germline, CDR1 MNHEY and CDR2 SMNVEV (reference sequence). V shed 6 bases and J shed 4 bases, with 18 bases lying between them. The CDR3 contains 15 residues. The CDR3 DNA sequence: TGTGCCAGCAGCATCCTACGGGATGGTAGCACTGAAGCTTTCTTT. It yields the protein CASSILRDGSTEAFF.

This clonotype was recorded a few times. The rearrangement links TRBV7-9 to TRBJ2-1; D is perhaps TRBD1 (5 bases). From germline, CDR1 is SEHNR and CDR2 FQNEAQ (reference sequence). The CDR3 length is 16 residues. The V gene lost 5 bases and the J gene lost 5 bases, with 19 bases spanning the gap. As DNA, the CDR3 is TGTGCCAGCAGCCCAGGGCCAGGGCTCCGGAACAATGAGCAGTTCTTC. Translated, it gives CASSPGPGLRNNEQFF.

The chain uses TRBV6-5 and TRBJ2-1; D perhaps matches TRBD1 (5 bases). CDR3 length equals 14 residues. The germline V gene encodes CDR1 MNHEY and CDR2 SVGAGI. The V gene lost 2 bases and the J gene lost 8 bases, with 13 bases spanning the gap. The CDR3 DNA follows: TGTGCCAGCAGTTACACCAGCCAGGGATATGAGCAGTTCTTC. It specifies CASSYTSQGYEQFF.

This clonotype was picked up many times. The V gene is TRBV2, the J gene TRBJ2-5; 7 bases match TRBD2. V dropped 6 bases and J dropped 1; count of bases not matched to a gene: 11. There are 16 residues in the CDR3. CDR1 is SNHLY, CDR2 FYNNEI, per germline. In DNA form, the CDR3 reads TGTGCCAGCAGCCGCTCCCTTTGGGGGGGCCAAGAGACCCAGTACTTC. It codes for CASSRSLWGGQETQYF.

The chain uses TRBV15 and TRBJ2-3; 10 nucleotides match TRBD2. The V segment lost 8 bases and the J segment 4 bases; nucleotides outside the gene matches: 6. The CDR3 has 14 residues. Germline loops: CDR1 LNHNV, CDR2 YYDKDF (reference sequence). The CDR3 region is CATGTSVFSDTQYF. The CDR3 DNA reads as TGTGCCACCGGGACTAGCGTATTTTCAGATACGCAGTATTTT.

J is TRBJ1-1 and V is TRBV18, with D possibly matching TRBD1 (6 bases). CDR3 size: 17 residues. Trimming stripped 2 bases from V and 0 bases from J, with 16 bases between. Per germline, CDR1 KGHSH and CDR2 LQKENI. The DNA of the CDR3 is TGTGCCAGCTCACCATCTAGCACCGGGACACTGAACACTGAAGCTTTCTTT. Translating it yields CASSPSSTGTLNTEAFF.

In this sample, this clonotype turned up a few times. The genes are TRBV5-1 and TRBJ2-5, with D perhaps TRBD2 (5 bases). This CDR3 spans 16 amino acids. V dropped 2 bases and J dropped 4 bases, with 18 bases sitting between them. Germline V gives CDR1 SGHRS, CDR2 YFSETQ. Here the CDR3 DNA reads TGCGCCAGCAGCTTACTGGTTCCGGGGAGTGGAGAGACCCAGTACTTC. This translates into CASSLLVPGSGETQYF.

Details on this clonotype: A much larger clone lies a single base off, so this may be a read error. The V call is TRBV3-1, the J call TRBJ2-1; 9 nucleotides agree with TRBD1. Trimming at V came to 3 bases and at J to 8 bases, leaving 11 bases not matched to a gene. The germline V gene encodes CDR1 LGHDT and CDR2 YNNKEL (reference sequence). This CDR3 has 16 amino acids. In DNA, the CDR3 is TGTGCCAGCAGCCATCGCGGGGACAGGGAGGGTCATGAGCAGTTCTTC. Its translation: CASSHRGDREGHEQFF.

The chain joins TRBV5-1 to TRBJ2-3; TRBD1 matches at 8 bases. The CDR3 length is 17 residues. Germline V gene lookup returns CDR1 SGHRS and CDR2 YFSETQ. V shed 1 base and J 7 bases; nucleotides not matched to a gene: 14. In DNA form, the CDR3 reads TGCGCCAGCAGCTTGCTGAACAGGGGGGCCAATGCAAATACGCAGTATTTT. It translates to CASSLLNRGANANTQYF.

The gene calls are TRBV2 and TRBJ1-2, with TRBD1 matching 8 bases. This CDR3 contains 16 residues. Germline V gene lookup returns CDR1 SNHLY and CDR2 FYNNEI. Unmatched junction bases numbered 13, after V lost 5 bases and J lost 5 bases. In nucleotides, the CDR3 is TGTGCCAGCAGTACTGAGAGGGCAGGGGGCCATTATGGCTACACCTTC. It is translated as CASSTERAGGHYGYTF.

This sequence joins TRBV11-3 and TRBJ2-7; no firm D call. V gave up 7 bases and J gave up 3 bases, with 7 bases separating them. Germline V CDR1 and CDR2: SGHNT, YENEEA. The CDR3 loop spans 11 amino acids. CDR3 bases: TGTGCCAGCATGGGCATCTACGAGCAGTACTTC. Its protein is CASMGIYEQYF.

This clonotype came up a few times. CDR3 coding DNA: TGTGCCAGCCGAGGGGGAGAGCAGTACTTC. This translates into CASRGGEQYF. This chain connects TRBV12-3 or TRBV12-4 to TRBJ2-7, with a possible D match to TRBD1 (6 bases). The ends were cut back, 8 bases at V and 7 bases at J, with 9 bases in the middle. The CDR3 is 10 residues long.

This clonotype was seen only a few times. This chain uses TRBV5-5 with TRBJ2-1; D possibly uses TRBD1 or TRBD2 (5 bases each). V was pared by 2 bases and J by 0 bases, with 15 bases between. CDR1 and CDR2 from the germline V gene are SGHKS and YYEKEE (reference sequence). This CDR3 has 17 amino acids. The CDR3 protein is CASSFPSKGYSYNEQFF. The CDR3 nucleotides read TGTGCCAGCAGCTTTCCTAGCAAGGGGTACTCCTACAATGAGCAGTTCTTC.

This clonotype was seen more than once but under ten times. This chain connects TRBV7-7 to TRBJ2-5; the match to TRBD2 covers 12 bases. The ends lost 5 bases at V and 7 bases at J; junction bases unmatched: 17. Germline CDR1 SSHAT, CDR2 FNYEAQ (reference sequence). CDR3 length: 18 amino acids. CDR3 bases: TGTGCCAGCAGCCTAACGCCCGGACTAGCGGGGAAAGGGGGGACCCAGTACTTC. Translating gives CASSLTPGLAGKGGTQYF.

The chain couples TRBV12-3 or TRBV12-4 to TRBJ1-2, with D possibly being TRBD1 (5 bases). CDR3 length: 17 residues. V was cut by 7 bases and J by 2 bases, with 23 bases left in between. Here the CDR3 DNA reads TGTGCCAGCACCTCTATTCACCCGGGACTGGGAAACTATGGCTACACCTTC. Amino acid sequence: CASTSIHPGLGNYGYTF.

Remarks on this clonotype: One junction end disagrees with the germline gene, perhaps due to a read error. The chain joins TRBV20-1 to TRBJ2-1, with TRBD1 matching 8 bases. Germline V gene sequence: CDR1 DFQATT, CDR2 SNEGSKA (reference sequence). This CDR3 comprises 16 residues. CDR3 sequence (DNA): TGCTGTGCTAGAGATGGAGGACAGGGAGGCTACAATGAGCAGTTCTTC. It yields the protein CCARDGGQGGYNEQFF.

The J gene is TRBJ2-1, the V gene TRBV15; 9 nucleotides match TRBD2. The ends lost 0 bases at V and 5 bases at J; junction bases unmatched: 8. The CDR3 is made up of 17 amino acids. Germline values: CDR1 LNHNV, CDR2 YYDKDF (reference sequence). CDR3 nucleotide sequence: TGTGCCACCAGCAGAGATAGAGCGGGGGGTCCCGACAATGAGCAGTTCTTC. This translates into CATSRDRAGGPDNEQFF.

V and J are TRBV12-3 or TRBV12-4 and TRBJ2-1; tentatively, D is TRBD2 (7 bases). The CDR3 extends over 16 amino acids. V was pared by 6 bases and J by 7 bases, with 22 bases between. The CDR3 DNA sequence: TGTGCCAGCAGCCTACTTGGGAGGGGGGGCCAAAATGAGCAGTTCTTC. Translated, it gives CASSLLGRGGQNEQFF.

This clonotype was seen a few times. The chain recombines TRBV20-1 with TRBJ1-5; no definite D call. The length of the CDR3 is 14 residues. Trimming shortened V by 0 bases and J by 6 bases, and 12 bases separated the two germline ends. Looked up from germline, CDR1 is DFQATT and CDR2 is SNEGSKA (reference sequence). For the CDR3, the DNA is TGCAGTGCTAGAGATGGGCGGTTGGGTCAGCCCCAGCATTTT. As protein: CSARDGRLGQPQHF.

The V gene is TRBV3-1, the J gene TRBJ2-7; 10 bases map to TRBD2. V shed 5 bases and J 5 bases; nucleotides not matched to a gene: 6. Germline V gene sequence: CDR1 LGHDT, CDR2 YNNKEL (reference sequence). The CDR3 is 14 amino acids. The CDR3 DNA is TGTGCCAGCAGCAGGCTAGCGGGGGTTGACGAGCAGTACTTC. This gives the protein CASSRLAGVDEQYF.

This clonotype was seen a handful of times. This chain links TRBV20-1 with TRBJ2-3; 10 bases align to TRBD2. The CDR3 is 15 residues long. Per the germline V gene, CDR1 is DFQATT and CDR2 is SNEGSKA (reference sequence). V trimming: 6 bases; J trimming: 2 bases; junction bases outside the gene matches: 8. The CDR3, as DNA: TGCAGTGCCAGGGAGCGGGGGGGCTACACAGATACGCAGTATTTT. Residues: CSARERGGYTDTQYF.